Following are 13 T cell receptor beta chains from one sample sequenced in a study of T cells after yellow fever vaccination. TCRdb ran MiXCR on the 5' RACE reads and lists one entry per CDR3 protein. This repertoire shows a few hundred thousand distinct CDR3 sequences, roughly 13% found once; its top ten account for approximately 0.49%. The material sequenced was CD4+ T cells sorted from PBMCs, taken 45 days after the yellow fever booster vaccination. These receptors were obtained from a man aged 30 to 45 who received the YFV17D yellow fever vaccine.

The chain employs TRBV20-1 and TRBJ2-3, with TRBD2 matching 11 bases. This CDR3 has 12 residues. Trimming removed 4 bases from V and 13 bases from J; junction bases left unmatched: 7. The germline CDR1 and CDR2 sequences are DFQATT and SNEGSKA (reference sequence). CDR3 nucleotide sequence: TGCAGTGCTATCCAAACGGGACTAGCGGAGTATTTT. Translating it yields CSAIQTGLAEYF.

This clonotype was found a few times. This chain joins TRBV20-1 and TRBJ1-6; 8 bases agree with TRBD1. This CDR3 has 13 amino acids. CDR1 DFQATT and CDR2 SNEGSKA come from the germline V gene (reference sequence). V lost 5 bases and J lost 6; bases outside the gene matches: 3. CDR3 nucleotides: TGCAGTGCTTACACAGGGGGTAATTCACCCCTCCACTTT. Protein product: CSAYTGGNSPLHF.

The chain combines TRBV4-3 with TRBJ2-3, with 10 bases fitting TRBD2. Losses at the gene ends were 4 bases for V and 5 bases for J; bases not matched to a gene: 12. CDR1 is LGHNA and CDR2 is YSLEER in the germline V gene. The CDR3 consists of 17 residues. The CDR3 DNA is TGCGCCAGCAGCCCAATGCCGACAGCGGGAGGGGGAGATACGCAGTATTTT. Protein sequence: CASSPMPTAGGGDTQYF.

This clonotype was seen more than once but under ten times. V gene TRBV6-5 combines with J gene TRBJ1-1, with unresolved D. From germline, CDR1 is MNHEY and CDR2 SVGAGI. CDR3 length equals 13 residues. The germline V and J ends were trimmed by 3 bases and 0 bases, with 5 bases remaining between them. The CDR3 DNA reads as TGTGCCAGCAGTTATTCGCTGAACACTGAAGCTTTCTTT. Translation: CASSYSLNTEAFF.

This clonotype appeared a few times. The V gene is TRBV30, the J gene TRBJ2-3; D perhaps matches TRBD2 (7 bases). V was clipped by 2 bases and J by 8 bases, with 20 bases between them. Germline assignment: CDR1 GTSNPN and CDR2 SVGIG (reference sequence). The CDR3 contains 15 residues. The CDR3 sequence: CAWSSAAGAGVTQYF. Here the CDR3 DNA reads TGTGCCTGGAGTTCGGCGGCAGGGGCGGGAGTTACGCAGTATTTT.

This clonotype was seen repeatedly, ten times or more. V usage is TRBV4-3 and J usage is TRBJ2-3; no definite D call. The CDR3 contains 16 residues. The V gene lost 0 bases and the J gene lost 2 bases, with 12 bases spanning the gap. CDR1 and CDR2 from the germline V gene are LGHNA and YSLEER. In DNA, the CDR3 is TGCGCCAGCAGCCAAGATAATAAGAGGTCCACAGATACGCAGTATTTT. It translates to CASSQDNKRSTDTQYF.

This clonotype showed up just a few times. The V gene is TRBV20-1, the J gene TRBJ2-7, with D uncertain. This CDR3 region has 10 residues. Germline V gene lookup returns CDR1 DFQATT and CDR2 SNEGSKA (reference sequence). V was shortened by 5 bases and J by 7 bases, with 9 bases between the two germline ends. For the CDR3, the DNA is TGCAGTGCTGCATGGGGTGAGCAGTACTTC. It yields the protein CSAAWGEQYF.

This clonotype was observed a handful of times. The chain uses TRBV14 and TRBJ2-1; the D gene is possibly TRBD2 (5 bases). Trimming pared 0 bases from V and 13 bases from J, leaving 7 bases between. Germline lookup yields CDR1 SGHDN and CDR2 FVKESK. The CDR3 loop spans 11 amino acids. The CDR3 sequence: CASSQERGQFF. The CDR3 DNA is TGTGCCAGCAGCCAAGAACGGGGTCAGTTCTTC.

This rearrangement joins TRBV20-1 to TRBJ2-3; 9 bases align to TRBD2. J lost 0 bases, V lost 6 bases, and 7 bases had no gene match. Germline CDR1 is DFQATT and CDR2 is SNEGSKA (reference sequence). The CDR3 covers 15 residues. CDR3: CSAGKTSGSTDTQYF. In nucleotides, the CDR3 is TGCAGTGCCGGGAAAACTAGCGGGAGCACAGATACGCAGTATTTT.

This clonotype has just a few counts. The CDR3 DNA sequence: TGCGCCAGCAGCTTATCGGGAGGGCCGGGCTCCCATGAGCAGTTCTTC. Translated: CASSLSGGPGSHEQFF. This rearrangement joins TRBV5-1 to TRBJ2-1; 8 nucleotides match TRBD2. Germline trimming cut 2 bases from V and 8 bases from J; bases unmatched to any gene: 12. The CDR3 contains 16 residues. Germline CDR1 SGHRS, CDR2 YFSETQ.

The table lists this clonotype with a few counts. This chain uses TRBV18 with TRBJ2-7; 7 bases are shared with TRBD2. Germline V gene sequence: CDR1 KGHSH, CDR2 LQKENI. There are 13 residues in the CDR3. V was clipped by 5 bases and J by 7 bases; unmatched bases: 8. The CDR3 region has the DNA TGTGCCAGCTCAGCGAACGGGGAGGGGGAGCAGTACTTC. Translating it yields CASSANGEGEQYF.

The J gene is TRBJ2-1, the V gene TRBV5-1; 12 bases fit TRBD2. The V gene end was trimmed by 1 base and the J gene end by 7 bases; junction bases not matched to a gene: 3. From germline, CDR1 is SGHRS and CDR2 YFSETQ. The CDR3 sequence is 15 residues long. The DNA of the CDR3 is TGCGCCAGCAGCTTGACTAGCGGGAGGATGAATGAGCAGTTCTTC. Protein: CASSLTSGRMNEQFF. Full variable domain (rest looked up from reference TRBV5-1 and TRBJ2-1): KAGVTQTPRYLIKTRGQQVTLSCSPISGHRSVSWYQQTPGQGLQFLFEYFSETQRNKGNFPGRFSGRQFSNSRSEMNVSTLELGDSALYLCASSLTSGRMNEQFFGPGTRLTVL.

This clonotype was detected many times. This sequence joins TRBV7-2 and TRBJ2-2; no reliable D call. The germline V gene encodes CDR1 SGHTA and CDR2 FQGNSA. Trimming removed 2 bases from V and 5 bases from J, with 9 bases in between. This CDR3 contains 14 residues. CDR3 bases: TGTGCCAGCAGCTTATGGGCGGAGACCGGGGAGCTGTTTTTT. It specifies CASSLWAETGELFF.